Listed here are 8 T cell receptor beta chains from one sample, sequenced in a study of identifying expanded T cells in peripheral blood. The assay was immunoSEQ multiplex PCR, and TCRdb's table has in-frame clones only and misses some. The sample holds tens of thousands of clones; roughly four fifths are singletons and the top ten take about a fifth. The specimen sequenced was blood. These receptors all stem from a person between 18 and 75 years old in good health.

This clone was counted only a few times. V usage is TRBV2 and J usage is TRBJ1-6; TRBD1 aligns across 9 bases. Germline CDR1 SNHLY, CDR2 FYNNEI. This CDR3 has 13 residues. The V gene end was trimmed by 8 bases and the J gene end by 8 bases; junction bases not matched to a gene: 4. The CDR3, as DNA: TGTGCCAGCGGGGGACAGGGTTATTCACCCCTCCACTTT. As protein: CASGGQGYSPLHF.

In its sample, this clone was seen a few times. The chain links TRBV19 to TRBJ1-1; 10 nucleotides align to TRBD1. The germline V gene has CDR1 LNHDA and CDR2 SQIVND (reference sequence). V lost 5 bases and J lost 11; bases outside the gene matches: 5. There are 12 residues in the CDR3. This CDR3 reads CASSSRTGGAFF. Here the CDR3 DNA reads TGTGCCAGTAGTTCACGGACAGGGGGGGCTTTCTTT.

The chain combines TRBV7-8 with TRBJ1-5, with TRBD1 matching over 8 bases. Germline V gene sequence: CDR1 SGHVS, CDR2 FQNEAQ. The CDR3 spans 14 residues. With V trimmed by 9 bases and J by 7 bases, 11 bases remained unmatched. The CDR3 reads CASREQGVGQPQHF. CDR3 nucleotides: TGTGCCAGTCGGGAACAGGGGGTGGGACAGCCCCAGCATTTT.

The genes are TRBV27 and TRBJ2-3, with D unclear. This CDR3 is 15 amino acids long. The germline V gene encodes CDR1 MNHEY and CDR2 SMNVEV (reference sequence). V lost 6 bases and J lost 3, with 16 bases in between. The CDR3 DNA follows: TGTGCCAGCAGCCACAGAGGACCGAATACAGATACGCAGTATTTT. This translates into CASSHRGPNTDTQYF.

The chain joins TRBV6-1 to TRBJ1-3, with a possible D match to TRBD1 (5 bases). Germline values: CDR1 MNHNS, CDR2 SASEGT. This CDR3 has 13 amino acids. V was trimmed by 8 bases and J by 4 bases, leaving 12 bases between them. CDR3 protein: CASAGLEGNTIYF. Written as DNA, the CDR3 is TGTGCCAGCGCGGGGCTAGAAGGAAACACCATATATTTT.

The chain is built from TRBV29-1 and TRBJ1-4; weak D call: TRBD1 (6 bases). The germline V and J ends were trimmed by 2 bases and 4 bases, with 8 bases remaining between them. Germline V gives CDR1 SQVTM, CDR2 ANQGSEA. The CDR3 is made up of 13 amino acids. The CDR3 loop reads CSVEQGFNEKLFF. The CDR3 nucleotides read TGCAGCGTTGAACAGGGGTTTAATGAAAAACTGTTTTTT.

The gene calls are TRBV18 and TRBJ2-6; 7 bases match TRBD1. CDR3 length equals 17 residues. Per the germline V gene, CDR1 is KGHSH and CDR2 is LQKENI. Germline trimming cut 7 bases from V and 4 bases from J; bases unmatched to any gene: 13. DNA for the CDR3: TGTGCCAGCTTTGGGGGACAGACACAAAGGGGGGCCAACGTCCTGACTTTC. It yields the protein CASFGGQTQRGANVLTF.

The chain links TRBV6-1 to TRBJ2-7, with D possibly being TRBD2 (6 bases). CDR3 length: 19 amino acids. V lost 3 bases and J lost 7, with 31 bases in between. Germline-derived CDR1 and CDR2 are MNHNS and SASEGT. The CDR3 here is CASSELRKSWSQGLREQYF. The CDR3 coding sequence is TGTGCCAGCAGTGAGCTGCGCAAGTCGTGGTCGCAGGGACTGAGGGAGCAGTACTTC.